This T cell receptor beta chain appears in the sequencing data of a study of Ad26.COV2.S vaccination and SARS-CoV-2 variants (dated by TCRdb to the early 2020s). General notes on the study: Donors in the vaccine arm were drawn from COV1001, a phase I-IIa trial of Ad26.COV2.S in healthy adults that was multicentre, randomized, double-blind and placebo-controlled. Ad26.COV2.S was administered intramuscularly at a dose of 5x10^10 or 1x10^11 viral particles, either as one shot or as two shots given 56 days apart. TCRbeta repertoire sequencing was used to assess the specificity and breadth of SARS-CoV-2-reactive T cell receptors after Ad26.COV2.S vaccination. A total of approximately 30 samples were included in the TCR-sequenced set, comprising around 19 Ad26.COV2.S vaccine recipients, 5 placebo recipients and 8 SARS-CoV-2 convalescent individuals. Participants in the trial were split at random into five groups of five each, receiving low-dose or high-dose Ad26.COV2.S once or twice, or else placebo on both occasions. Throughout the experiments and outcome assessment, investigators stayed blinded to trial group allocation.

Overall study results and their limits: Compared with placebo recipients, Ad26.COV2.S recipients showed higher spike-specific TCR breadth (P = 0.0014). Vaccine and placebo recipients had similar non-spike TCR breadth, a finding consistent with the vaccine containing only spike. After vaccination, substantial breadth of spike-specific CD8+ and CD4+ T cell responses was reported. It was noted by the authors that total T cell responses may have been underestimated by the TCR breadth and depth analyses. The study was not powered to compare responses between vaccine doses or regimens.

As concerns this clone: Its antigen is still unknown. Base qualities are not recorded, but no much larger clone differs from it by a single base.

The sample's treatment or condition label, in plain terms: some 20 received Ad26.COV2.S at low or high dose, single or two shots; about 5 received placebo; per-sample allocation not given. For vaccine and placebo recipients, the sequenced repertoires came from samples collected on day 63 after the first injection. Cohort 1b enrolled roughly 25 adults aged 18-55 years at a single site in Boston, USA, between 29 July and 7 August 2020. As a vaccine, Ad26.COV2.S was a replication-incompetent adenovirus type 26 vector that expressed a prefusion-stabilized SARS-CoV-2 spike protein derived from the original Wuhan strain. The immunoSEQ Assay was the method used to sequence TCRbeta CDR3 regions. After extraction, genomic DNA underwent amplification by bias-controlled multiplex PCR, followed by high-throughput sequencing. As for the authors' bioinformatics: To quantify the absolute abundance of every unique TCRbeta CDR3 region, sequences were collapsed and filtered. Usable DNA was measured by amplifying reference genes present in all nucleated cells, and TCRbeta template counts were normalized to that usable DNA to estimate T cell fraction. Repertoire TCRs were annotated as SARS-CoV-2-specific by exact matching of V gene, CDR3 amino acid sequence and J gene to a known reactive TCR set. The reference SARS-CoV-2 TCR set was obtained from MIRA and was filtered for enrichment in COVID-19-positive ImmuneCODE repertoires, whereby public or cross-reactive TCRs were removed. Using the MIRA antigens, annotated TCRs were further analysed by specific ORF or by position within an ORF. Depth was the summed frequency of annotated unique rearrangements, while breadth was defined as annotated unique rearrangements over total unique productive rearrangements. TCR breadth was compared between groups using two-sided Wilcoxon rank-sum tests. This is the immuneACCESS table as TCRdb keeps it, with only in-frame sequences that have V and J called. A part of the clones is gone; compared with another copy, unresolved V genes explain less than half, and the rest is unexplained. That table is the source of V, J and clone size, and D and trimming were worked out from the DNA. Present in this sample are 400,000 to 500,000 clones, roughly 87% of which were seen just once. Around 2.6% of the sample is taken by the ten largest.

The source material was peripheral blood, sampled in a trial of Ad26.COV2.S vaccine versus placebo. The sequence came from a person between 18 and 59 years old who received the Ad26.COV2.S COVID-19 vaccine or a placebo.

The CDR3 protein is CASSQDRRQGETGELFF. The nucleotide sequence is TGCGCCAGCAGCCAAGATCGACGACAGGGGGAAACCGGGGAGCTGTTTTTT. The chain uses TRBV4-1 and TRBJ2-2; the central 9 bases match TRBD1. From cysteine to phenylalanine, the CDR3 is 17 amino acids long. Just the 51-base CDR3 DNA is kept, in frame starting at base 1. From the germline V gene, CDR1 is MGHRA and CDR2 is YSYEKL. Clipping removes 0 bases from V and 5 bases from J, with 7 as the unmatched junction base count.